What follows are 27 T cell receptor beta chains derived from one specimen sequenced in a study of blood T cells in healthy people across ages. Sample-barcoded 5' priming and a J-beta primer mix drove a second PCR of about 6 to 12 cycles. A single record per CDR3 protein comes from TCRdb applying MiXCR to the 5' RACE reads. The sample shows about 1.8 million distinct CDR3 sequences, about 50% of them seen only once. The sequenced sample was blood. The receptors originated from a middle-aged woman in good health.

The V and J genes are TRBV6-2 or TRBV6-3 and TRBJ2-1; D not resolved. This CDR3 has 15 amino acids. Germline V gene sequence: CDR1 MNHEY, CDR2 SVGEGT. Trimming removed 6 bases at V and 8 bases at J, with 20 bases between. Here the CDR3 reads CASRSLFLDVDEQFF. The CDR3 coding sequence is TGTGCCAGCAGAAGCCTGTTTTTAGATGTCGATGAGCAGTTCTTC.

As regards this clonotype: The junction departs from the called germline gene at one end, perhaps through a read error. The V gene is TRBV7-9, the J gene TRBJ2-1; D possibly corresponds to TRBD1 (6 bases). CDR3 length: 15 residues. CDR1 and CDR2 from the germline V gene are SEHNR and FQNEAQ (reference sequence). The CDR3 nucleotides are TGTGCCAGCGAGGACAGCCGTCTTCAATACAATGAGCGGTTCTTC. It specifies CASEDSRLQYNERFF. The entire variable domain, with the rest obtained from reference TRBV7-9 and TRBJ2-1, is as follows: DTGVSQNPRHKITKRGQNVTFRCDPISEHNRLYWYRQTLGQGPEFLTYFQNEAQLEKSRLLSDRFSAERPKGSFSTLEIQRTEQGDSAMYLCASEDSRLQYNERFFGPGTRLTVL.

This clonotype was recorded a few times. One end of the junction varies from germline; a read error may be responsible. For the CDR3, the DNA is TGTGCCAGCAGTTTGGGGGGGCGGGAAGCTTTCTTT. Its translation: CASSLGGREAFF. V gene TRBV5-1 combines with J gene TRBJ1-1; possible D gene TRBD1, 6 bases. Looked up from germline, CDR1 is SGHRS and CDR2 is YFSETQ. The CDR3 is 12 residues long.

The chain recombines TRBV9 with TRBJ2-5; possibly TRBD1 for D (5 bases). The germline V gene encodes CDR1 SGDLS and CDR2 YYNGEE. The CDR3 runs 15 residues. Trimming left V 3 bases short and J 0 bases short, with 12 bases between. The CDR3 here is CASSDGHKYQETQYF. The CDR3 DNA reads as TGTGCCAGCAGCGACGGACACAAGTACCAAGAGACCCAGTACTTC.

This clonotype was observed a handful of times. The V and J genes are TRBV9 and TRBJ2-7, with 8 bases lining up with TRBD2. The end of the DNA aligns better with TRBJ2-5, so the J call may be wrong. The V gene's germline CDR1 is SGDLS and CDR2 YYNGEE. CDR3 size: 13 residues. The CDR3 DNA sequence: TGTGCCAGCGCTGGCGGGGGGAAAGAGACCCAGTACTTC. As protein: CASAGGGKETQYF.

The V and J genes are TRBV28 and TRBJ2-3, with D maybe TRBD1 (7 bases). This CDR3 is built from 18 residues. Per germline, CDR1 MDHEN and CDR2 SYDVKM. V lost 4 bases to trimming and J lost 0 bases, with 20 bases between them. CDR3 bases: TGTGCCAGCAGTTCCTACGCCCCGACAGGGACTAGCACAGATACGCAGTATTTT. Translated, it gives CASSSYAPTGTSTDTQYF.

The CDR3 protein is CSVESGYNYGYTF. The CDR3 DNA follows: TGCAGCGTTGAATCCGGATATAACTATGGCTACACCTTC. The chain joins TRBV29-1 to TRBJ1-2; D not resolved. Germline V CDR1 and CDR2: SQVTM, ANQGSEA. The V gene lost 2 bases and the J gene lost 1 base, with 8 bases spanning the gap. This CDR3 region has 13 residues.

The rearrangement uses TRBV20-1 and TRBJ2-7; the D gene is possibly TRBD1 (6 bases). Trimming took off 6 bases at V and 3 bases at J, with 21 bases between the two ends. This CDR3 is 15 amino acids long. Germline lookup yields CDR1 DFQATT and CDR2 SNEGSKA (reference sequence). Here the CDR3 reads CSARNRVGLDYEQYF. The CDR3 DNA sequence: TGCAGTGCGAGGAACAGGGTCGGTTTGGACTACGAGCAGTACTTC.

This sequence joins TRBV4-3 and TRBJ2-1; D is possibly TRBD1 or TRBD2 (5 bases each). Germline V gene data show CDR1 as LGHNA and CDR2 as YSLEER. Trimming pared 0 bases from V and 5 bases from J, leaving 11 bases between. CDR3 length equals 15 residues. For the CDR3, the DNA is TGCGCCAGCAGCCAAGATTGGGGGAGCAACAATGAGCAGTTCTTC. Protein: CASSQDWGSNNEQFF.

This clonotype occurred a few times. The gene calls are TRBV20-1 and TRBJ2-1; 8 nucleotides match TRBD2. The DNA end favors TRBJ2-7, so the J call may be wrong. The CDR3 runs 15 residues. Germline CDR1 is DFQATT and CDR2 is SNEGSKA (reference sequence). The CDR3 spells CSARKRGGTYNEQYF. The CDR3, as DNA: TGCAGTGCTAGAAAACGGGGGGGCACCTACAATGAGCAGTACTTC.

V is TRBV9 and J is TRBJ2-1; 7 bases fit TRBD1. CDR3 length: 14 residues. Losses at the gene ends were 4 bases for V and 9 bases for J; bases not matched to a gene: 10. Germline CDR1 reads SGDLS; CDR2 reads YYNGEE. The CDR3 DNA follows: TGTGCCAGCAGCTTCACGACGACAGGGCGTGAGCAGTTCTTC. Translation: CASSFTTTGREQFF.

This clonotype came up a few times. The J gene is TRBJ2-1, the V gene TRBV7-2, with 15 bases that match TRBD2. The CDR3 totals 16 residues. Germline CDR1 SGHTA, CDR2 FQGNSA. Trimming at V came to 6 bases and at J to 7 bases, leaving 7 bases not matched to a gene. CDR3 residues: CASRRSGTSGGNEQFF. CDR3 DNA: TGTGCCAGCAGACGATCCGGGACTAGCGGGGGGAATGAGCAGTTCTTC.

The rearrangement joins TRBV20-1 to TRBJ1-2; no reliable D call. Germline CDR1 is DFQATT and CDR2 is SNEGSKA (reference sequence). The ends were cut back, 8 bases at V and 3 bases at J, with 7 bases in the middle. This CDR3 comprises 10 residues. The CDR3 spells CSSDYYGYTF. CDR3 coding DNA: TGCAGTTCAGACTACTATGGCTACACCTTC.

To note about this clonotype: A read error may explain this, as a much larger clone is one base away. The chain links TRBV29-1 to TRBJ2-1; 9 positions match TRBD1. The CDR3 length is 12 residues. Germline V gene data show CDR1 as SQVTM and CDR2 as ANQGSEA. The junction had 7 bases not matched to a gene; V was cut back by 6 bases and J by 10 bases. The CDR3 sequence: CSVDRGPYEQFF. The CDR3 bases are TGCAGCGTGGACAGGGGCCCCTACGAGCAGTTCTTC.

To note about this clonotype: One end of the junction varies from germline; a read error may be responsible. CDR3 loop: CASSLAGGVGNEQFF. The DNA for the CDR3 is TGTGCCAGCAGCCTAGCGGGGGGGGTCGGCAATGAGCAGTTCTTC. The rearrangement uses TRBV7-6 and TRBJ2-1; 12 bases align to TRBD2. There are 15 residues in the CDR3. The germline CDR1 and CDR2 sequences are SGHVS and FNYEAQ.

V usage is TRBV29-1 and J usage is TRBJ2-7; D is unresolved. This CDR3 has 14 amino acids. Trimming removed 8 bases from V and 0 bases from J, with 17 bases in between. Germline V gives CDR1 SQVTM, CDR2 ANQGSEA. The CDR3 DNA sequence: TGCAGCTCTGGCGGTGAGAAAGACTCCTACGAGCAGTACTTC. This encodes CSSGGEKDSYEQYF.

This clonotype was detected only a few times. The rearrangement uses TRBV9 and TRBJ2-7; possibly TRBD2 for D (5 bases). Trimming removed 6 bases from V and 5 bases from J, with 18 bases in between. Germline lookup yields CDR1 SGDLS and CDR2 YYNGEE. This CDR3 contains 14 residues. CDR3 bases: TGTGCCAGCACGCCCTCCCGGTCGGGGAACGAGCAGTACTTC. The encoded protein is CASTPSRSGNEQYF.

This clonotype was counted only a few times. This chain connects TRBV5-1 to TRBJ2-3, with TRBD1 matching 12 bases. V lost 2 bases, J lost 4 bases, and 5 bases stayed unmatched. The length of the CDR3 is 16 residues. In germline, CDR1 is SGHRS, CDR2 YFSETQ. CDR3 sequence: CASSFRGTGGADTQYF. The CDR3 coding sequence is TGCGCCAGCAGCTTTCGGGGGACAGGGGGCGCAGATACGCAGTATTTT.

V gene TRBV7-9 combines with J gene TRBJ2-5; TRBD1 agrees at 7 bases. This CDR3 spans 14 amino acids. Germline V CDR1 and CDR2: SEHNR, FQNEAQ (reference sequence). V was clipped by 5 bases and J by 5 bases; unmatched bases: 8. The CDR3 here is CASSLYDRVETQYF. As DNA, the CDR3 is TGTGCCAGCAGCCTATATGACAGGGTTGAGACCCAGTACTTC. Full variable domain (missing parts from reference TRBV7-9 and TRBJ2-5): DTGVSQNPRHKITKRGQNVTFRCDPISEHNRLYWYRQTLGQGPEFLTYFQNEAQLEKSRLLSDRFSAERPKGSFSTLEIQRTEQGDSAMYLCASSLYDRVETQYFGPGTRLLVL.

This clonotype was observed a few times. The chain joins TRBV12-3 or TRBV12-4 to TRBJ2-7; D gene ambiguous. V shed 4 bases and J shed 5 bases, with 12 bases lying between them. The CDR3 is made up of 13 amino acids. The CDR3 loop is CASSSLDLHEQYF. CDR3 sequence (DNA): TGTGCCAGCAGTTCCCTGGACCTCCACGAGCAGTACTTC.

The chain links TRBV21-1 to TRBJ1-1; the table names TRBD1, a call not compared with the DNA. TRBV21-1 is noted as a pseudogene. The CDR3 runs 18 residues. The CDR3: CASSRGRTGGGMNTEAFF. CDR3 nucleotide sequence: TGTGCCAGCAGCAGAGGTCGAACAGGGGGCGGAATGAACACTGAAGCTTTCTTT.

This sequence joins TRBV4-3 and TRBJ2-1, with unresolved D. Germline CDR1 LGHNA, CDR2 YSLEER. The ends were cut back, 1 base at V and 3 bases at J, with 16 bases in the middle. The CDR3 has 17 amino acids. CDR3 loop: CASSQVRQEYYYNEQFF. The CDR3 nucleotides read TGCGCCAGCAGCCAAGTTAGGCAGGAGTACTACTACAATGAGCAGTTCTTC.

V and J are TRBV6-2 or TRBV6-3 and TRBJ1-5; 7 bases line up with TRBD1. This CDR3 is built from 15 residues. CDR1 and CDR2 (germline): MNHEY, SVGEGT. V trimming: 0 bases; J trimming: 6 bases; junction bases outside the gene matches: 5. The CDR3 loop reads CASSYSQGVFQPQHF. CDR3 coding DNA: TGTGCCAGCAGTTACTCCCAGGGGGTGTTTCAGCCCCAGCATTTT.

DNA of the CDR3: TGCGCCAGCAGCTTGGCGGTGAGCTTAGGCAATGAGCAGTTCTTC. Translated, it gives CASSLAVSLGNEQFF. V and J are TRBV5-1 and TRBJ2-1; D is undetermined. The V end lost 0 bases, the J end lost 6 bases, and 13 bases lay between the germline ends. Per the germline V gene, CDR1 is SGHRS and CDR2 is YFSETQ. The CDR3 has 15 amino acids.

The rearrangement uses TRBV6-2 or TRBV6-3 and TRBJ2-1, with D possibly called TRBD1 or TRBD2 (5 bases each). The V and J ends lost 2 bases and 6 bases respectively, with 14 bases between them. Per germline, CDR1 MNHEY and CDR2 SVGEGT. The CDR3 runs 15 residues. CDR3 protein: CASSYRDRGVNEQFF. In DNA, the CDR3 is TGTGCCAGCAGTTACCGGGACCGAGGTGTCAATGAGCAGTTCTTC.

The rearrangement links TRBV7-8 to TRBJ2-6; D is undetermined. Germline assignment: CDR1 SGHVS and CDR2 FQNEAQ. Trimming shortened V by 5 bases and J by 2 bases, and 13 bases separated the two germline ends. This CDR3 has 16 amino acids. CDR3 sequence: CASSQKREAGANVLTF. The CDR3 coding sequence is TGTGCCAGCAGCCAGAAAAGGGAAGCTGGGGCCAACGTCCTGACTTTC.

This sequence joins TRBV9 and TRBJ2-3, with D perhaps matching TRBD2 (6 bases). The length of the CDR3 is 16 residues. The germline V and J ends were trimmed by 6 bases and 3 bases, with 20 bases remaining between them. Germline CDR1 is SGDLS and CDR2 is YYNGEE. The CDR3 nucleotides read TGTGCCAGCACTATAGGAGATAGCGGAGGGACAGATACGCAGTATTTT. Protein sequence: CASTIGDSGGTDTQYF.